This TCR beta chain was profiled in a study of beta chain features in type 1 diabetes. With regard to this clone: Its antigen is as yet unknown.

Losses at the gene ends were 3 bases for V and 0 bases for J; bases not matched to a gene: 7. The CDR3 sequence is 16 residues long. Germline CDR1 is SGHTA and CDR2 is FQGNSA. TCRB transcripts that were expressed got sequenced, as all of the isolated RNA had been reverse transcribed. Only in-frame clones appear in the TCRdb table, and some are missing; sequencing was by immunoSEQ multiplex PCR. The sample yields under 450,000 clones, 11% to 15% seen once. Study-level findings and limits: PCR could preferentially amplify shorter templates, alike in patients and controls.

This clonotype was sampled from a man aged 30 to 45 in good health. Sequenced input: naive CD4+ T cells from blood. The chain uses TRBV7-2 and TRBJ2-7; 8 bases line up with TRBD2. The CDR3 loop is CASSLASGTSSYEQYF. CDR3 coding DNA: TGTGCCAGCAGCTTGGCCTCCGGGACTAGCTCCTACGAGCAGTACTTC.